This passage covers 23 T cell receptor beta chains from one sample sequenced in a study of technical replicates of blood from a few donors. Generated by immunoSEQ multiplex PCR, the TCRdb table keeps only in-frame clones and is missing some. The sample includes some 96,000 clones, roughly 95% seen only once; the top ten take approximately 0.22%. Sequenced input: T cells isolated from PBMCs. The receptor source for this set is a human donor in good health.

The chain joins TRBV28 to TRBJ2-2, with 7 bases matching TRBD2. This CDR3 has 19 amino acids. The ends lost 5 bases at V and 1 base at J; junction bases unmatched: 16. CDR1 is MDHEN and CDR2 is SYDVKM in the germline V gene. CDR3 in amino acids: CASSPSGLTEIKNTGELFF. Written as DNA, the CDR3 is TGTGCCAGCAGTCCTAGCGGTCTAACTGAAATCAAGAACACCGGGGAGCTGTTTTTT.

The CDR3 here is CASSQAFGSPLGNSPLHF. As DNA, the CDR3 is TGTGCCAGCAGCCAAGCGTTCGGGAGCCCCCTCGGGAATTCACCCCTCCACTTT. V gene TRBV14 combines with J gene TRBJ1-6; D is ambiguous. V lost 1 base, J lost 7 bases, and 20 bases lay in between. Germline assignment: CDR1 SGHDN and CDR2 FVKESK. This CDR3 has 18 amino acids.

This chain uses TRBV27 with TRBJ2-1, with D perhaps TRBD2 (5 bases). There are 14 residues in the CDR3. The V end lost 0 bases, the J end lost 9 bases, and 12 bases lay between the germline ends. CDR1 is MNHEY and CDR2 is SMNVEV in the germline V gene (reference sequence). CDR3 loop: CASSLSGGLAEQFF. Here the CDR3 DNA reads TGTGCCAGCAGTTTATCGGGCGGGCTAGCTGAGCAGTTCTTC.

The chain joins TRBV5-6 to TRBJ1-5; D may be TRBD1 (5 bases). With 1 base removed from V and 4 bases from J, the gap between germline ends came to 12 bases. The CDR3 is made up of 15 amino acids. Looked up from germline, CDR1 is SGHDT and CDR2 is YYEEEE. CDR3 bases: TGTGCCAGCAGCTTGTACGCGGGACGGAATCAGCCCCAGCATTTT. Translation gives CASSLYAGRNQPQHF.

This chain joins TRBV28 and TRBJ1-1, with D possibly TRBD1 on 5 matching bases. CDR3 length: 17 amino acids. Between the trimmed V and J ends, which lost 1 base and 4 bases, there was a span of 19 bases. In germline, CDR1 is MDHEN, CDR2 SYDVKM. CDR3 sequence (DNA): TGTGCCAGCAGTTTATACGGGCCGGACCCAAGGGGCACTGAAGCTTTCTTT. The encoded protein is CASSLYGPDPRGTEAFF. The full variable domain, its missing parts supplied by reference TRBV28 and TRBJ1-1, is DVKVTQSSRYLVKRTGEKVFLECVQDMDHENMFWYRQDPGLGLRLIYFSYDVKMKEKGDIPEGYSVSREKKERFSLILESASTNQTSMYLCASSLYGPDPRGTEAFFGQGTRLTVV.

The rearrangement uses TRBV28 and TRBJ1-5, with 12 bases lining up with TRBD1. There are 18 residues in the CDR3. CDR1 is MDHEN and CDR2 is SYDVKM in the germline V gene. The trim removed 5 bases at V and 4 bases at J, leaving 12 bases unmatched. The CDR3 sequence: CASSAILRDRGRNQPQHF. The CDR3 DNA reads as TGTGCCAGCAGTGCCATACTACGGGACAGGGGGCGAAATCAGCCCCAGCATTTT.

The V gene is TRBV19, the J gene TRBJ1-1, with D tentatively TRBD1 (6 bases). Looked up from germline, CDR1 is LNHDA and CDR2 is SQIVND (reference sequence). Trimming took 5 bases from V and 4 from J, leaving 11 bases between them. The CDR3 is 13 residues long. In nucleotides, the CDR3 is TGTGCCAGTAGTGTCGGACAGAGCACTGAAGCTTTCTTT. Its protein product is CASSVGQSTEAFF.

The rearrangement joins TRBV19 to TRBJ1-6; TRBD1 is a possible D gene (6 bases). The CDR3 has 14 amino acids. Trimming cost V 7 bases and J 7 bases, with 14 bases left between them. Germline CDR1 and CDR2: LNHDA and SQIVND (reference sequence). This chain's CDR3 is CASTQGQLNSPLHF. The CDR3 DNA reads TGTGCCAGTACCCAGGGACAATTAAATTCACCCCTCCACTTT.

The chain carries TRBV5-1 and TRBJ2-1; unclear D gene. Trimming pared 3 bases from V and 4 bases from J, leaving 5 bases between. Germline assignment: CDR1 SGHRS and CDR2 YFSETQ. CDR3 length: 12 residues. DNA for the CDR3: TGCGCCAGCAGCTCGTTGTACAATGAGCAGTTCTTC. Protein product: CASSSLYNEQFF.

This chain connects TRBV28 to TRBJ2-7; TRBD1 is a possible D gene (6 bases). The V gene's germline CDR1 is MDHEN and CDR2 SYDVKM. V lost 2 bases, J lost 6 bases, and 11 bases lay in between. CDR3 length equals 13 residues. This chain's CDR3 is CASSLTGYGEQYF. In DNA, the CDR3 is TGTGCCAGCAGTTTAACAGGGTATGGCGAGCAGTACTTC.

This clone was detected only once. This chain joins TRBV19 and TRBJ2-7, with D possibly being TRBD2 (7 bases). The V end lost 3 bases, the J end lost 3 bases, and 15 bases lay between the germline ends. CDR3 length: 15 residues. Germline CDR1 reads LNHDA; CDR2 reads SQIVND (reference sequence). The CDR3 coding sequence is TGTGCCAGTAGTATTATATCGGGGGGCGGCTACGAGCAGTACTTC. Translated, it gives CASSIISGGGYEQYF.

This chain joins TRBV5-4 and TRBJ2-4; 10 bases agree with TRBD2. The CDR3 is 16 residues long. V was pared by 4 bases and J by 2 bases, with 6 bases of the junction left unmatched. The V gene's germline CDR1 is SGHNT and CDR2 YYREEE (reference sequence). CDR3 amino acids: CASSLTSGVTKNIQYF. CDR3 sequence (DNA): TGTGCCAGCAGCCTCACTAGCGGGGTCACCAAAAACATTCAGTACTTC.

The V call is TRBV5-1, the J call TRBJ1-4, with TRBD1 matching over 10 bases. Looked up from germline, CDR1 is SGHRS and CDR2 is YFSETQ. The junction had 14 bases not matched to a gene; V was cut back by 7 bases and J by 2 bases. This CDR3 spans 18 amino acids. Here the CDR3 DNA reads TGCGCCAGCGGACCGACCAGGACAGGGGGAGAGACTAATGAAAAACTGTTTTTT. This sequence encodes CASGPTRTGGETNEKLFF.

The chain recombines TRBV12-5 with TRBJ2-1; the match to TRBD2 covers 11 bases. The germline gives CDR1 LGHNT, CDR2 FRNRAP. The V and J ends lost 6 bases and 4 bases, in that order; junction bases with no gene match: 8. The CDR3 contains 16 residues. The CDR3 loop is CASGLILAGVYNEQFF. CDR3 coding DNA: TGTGCTAGTGGCCTTATACTAGCGGGGGTATACAATGAGCAGTTCTTC.

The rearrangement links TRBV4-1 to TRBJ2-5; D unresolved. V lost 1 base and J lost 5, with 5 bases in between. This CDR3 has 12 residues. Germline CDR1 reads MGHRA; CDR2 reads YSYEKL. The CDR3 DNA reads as TGCGCCAGCAGCCAAGGAGCGGAGACCCAGTACTTC. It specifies CASSQGAETQYF.

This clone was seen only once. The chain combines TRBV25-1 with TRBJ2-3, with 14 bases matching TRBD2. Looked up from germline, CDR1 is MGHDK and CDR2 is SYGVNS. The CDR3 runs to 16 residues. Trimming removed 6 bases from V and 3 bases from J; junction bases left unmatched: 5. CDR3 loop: CASRAGLAGETDTQYF. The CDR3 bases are TGTGCCAGCAGAGCGGGACTAGCGGGGGAAACAGATACGCAGTATTTT.

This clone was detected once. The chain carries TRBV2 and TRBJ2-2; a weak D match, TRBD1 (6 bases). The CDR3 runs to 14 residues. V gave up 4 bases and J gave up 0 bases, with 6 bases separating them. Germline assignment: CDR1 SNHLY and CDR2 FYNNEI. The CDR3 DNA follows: TGTGCCAGCAGTGGGACAGCGAACACCGGGGAGCTGTTTTTT. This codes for CASSGTANTGELFF.

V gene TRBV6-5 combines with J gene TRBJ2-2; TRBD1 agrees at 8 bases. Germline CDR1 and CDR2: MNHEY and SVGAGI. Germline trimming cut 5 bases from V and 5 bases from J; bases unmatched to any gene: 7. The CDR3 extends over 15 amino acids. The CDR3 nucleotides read TGTGCCAGCAGTAGGGACAGGTTTTCTACCGGGGAGCTGTTTTTT. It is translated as CASSRDRFSTGELFF.

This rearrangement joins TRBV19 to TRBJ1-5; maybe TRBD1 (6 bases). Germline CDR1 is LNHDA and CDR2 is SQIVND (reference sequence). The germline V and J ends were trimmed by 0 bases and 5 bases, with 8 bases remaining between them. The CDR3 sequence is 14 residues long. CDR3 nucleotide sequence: TGTGCCAGTAGTATAGATAGGGGGTATCAGCCCCAGCATTTT. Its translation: CASSIDRGYQPQHF.

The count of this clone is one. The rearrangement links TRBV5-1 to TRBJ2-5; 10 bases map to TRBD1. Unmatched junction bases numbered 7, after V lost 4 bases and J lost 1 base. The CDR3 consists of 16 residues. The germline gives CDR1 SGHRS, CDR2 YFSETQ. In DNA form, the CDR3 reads TGCGCCAGCAGCGCCCCCGGGACAGGGGTCCAAGAGACCCAGTACTTC. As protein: CASSAPGTGVQETQYF. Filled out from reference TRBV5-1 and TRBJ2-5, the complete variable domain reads KAGVTQTPRYLIKTRGQQVTLSCSPISGHRSVSWYQQTPGQGLQFLFEYFSETQRNKGNFPGRFSGRQFSNSRSEMNVSTLELGDSALYLCASSAPGTGVQETQYFGPGTRLLVL.

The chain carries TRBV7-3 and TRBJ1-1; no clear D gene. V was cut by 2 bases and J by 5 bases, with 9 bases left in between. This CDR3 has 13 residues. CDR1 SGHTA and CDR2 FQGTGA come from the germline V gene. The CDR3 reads CASSLEQITEAFF. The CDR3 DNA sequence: TGTGCCAGCAGCTTAGAACAGATTACTGAAGCTTTCTTT.

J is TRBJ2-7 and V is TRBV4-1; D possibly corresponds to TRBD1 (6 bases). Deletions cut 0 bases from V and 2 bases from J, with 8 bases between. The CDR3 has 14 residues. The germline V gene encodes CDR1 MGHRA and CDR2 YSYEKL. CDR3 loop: CASSQDQGTYEQYF. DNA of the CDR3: TGCGCCAGCAGCCAAGATCAGGGGACCTACGAGCAGTACTTC.

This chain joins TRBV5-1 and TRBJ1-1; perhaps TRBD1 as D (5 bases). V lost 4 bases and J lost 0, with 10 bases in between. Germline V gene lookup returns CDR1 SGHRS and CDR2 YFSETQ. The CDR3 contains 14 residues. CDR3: CASSPDSLNTEAFF. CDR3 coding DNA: TGCGCCAGCAGCCCTGACAGTTTGAACACTGAAGCTTTCTTT.